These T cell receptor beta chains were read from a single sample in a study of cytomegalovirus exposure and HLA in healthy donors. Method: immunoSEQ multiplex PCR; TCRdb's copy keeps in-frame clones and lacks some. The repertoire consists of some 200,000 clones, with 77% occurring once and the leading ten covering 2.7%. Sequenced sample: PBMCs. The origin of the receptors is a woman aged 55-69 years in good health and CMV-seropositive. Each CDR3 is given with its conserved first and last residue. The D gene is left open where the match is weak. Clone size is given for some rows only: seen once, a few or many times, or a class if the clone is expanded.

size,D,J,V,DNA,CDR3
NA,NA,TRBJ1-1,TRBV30,TGTGCCTTGACGGGAACCCTTCTTCTGAACACTGAAGCTTTCTTT,CALTGTLLLNTEAFF
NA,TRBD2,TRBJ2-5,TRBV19,TGTGCCAGTAGTATGTGGACTAGCGGCCAAGAGACCCAGTACTTC,CASSMWTSGQETQYF
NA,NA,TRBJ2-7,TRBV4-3,TGCGCCAGCAGCCAAGACCCCAAGCCAGGCACCTACGAGCAGTACTTC,CASSQDPKPGTYEQYF
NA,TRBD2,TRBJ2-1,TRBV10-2,TGCGCCACAAGCACTAGCGCGTACAATGAGCAGTTCTTC,CATSTSAYNEQFF
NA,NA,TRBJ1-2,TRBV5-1,TGCGCCAGCACTTTGGGGCAAAATCGAGTCAATGGCTACACCTTC,CASTLGQNRVNGYTF
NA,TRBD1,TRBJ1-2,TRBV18,TGTGCCAGCTCAGAGCAGGGGGCGAATGGCTACACCTTC,CASSEQGANGYTF
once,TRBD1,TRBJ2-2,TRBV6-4,TGTGCCAGCAGCATGGACAGGGAGGTACCCGGGGAGCTGTTTTTT,CASSMDREVPGELFF
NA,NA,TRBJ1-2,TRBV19,TGTGCCAGTAGTATAGTTGCCCCGGGACTCCTCTATGGCTACACCTTC,CASSIVAPGLLYGYTF
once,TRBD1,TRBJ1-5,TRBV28,TGTGCCACATCAGAGAGGGGGCGGTCTGGGAATCAGCCCCAGCATTTT,CATSERGRSGNQPQHF
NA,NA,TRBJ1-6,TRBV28,TGTGCCAGCAGTTCCCTTAGCGCTACTCAATCTAGCTCCTATAATTCACCCCTCCACTTT,CASSSLSATQSSSYNSPLHF
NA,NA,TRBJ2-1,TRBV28,TGTGCCAGCACCTCCCTTTACAATGAGCAGTTCTTC,CASTSLYNEQFF
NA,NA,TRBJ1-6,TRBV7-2,TGTGCCAGCAGCAAGGAGCAGGGGCCCCTCCACTTT,CASSKEQGPLHF
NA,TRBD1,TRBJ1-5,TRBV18,TGTGCCAGCTCACCGGGGACAGGGGGTGGCAATCAGCCCCAGCATTTT,CASSPGTGGGNQPQHF
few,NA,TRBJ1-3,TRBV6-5,TGTGCCAGCAGAGTGGCAGTTTTCTCTGGAAACACCATATATTTT,CASRVAVFSGNTIYF
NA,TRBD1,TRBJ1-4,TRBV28,TGTGCCAGCAGTGGGGGGACAGGGCTGACTTCTAATGAAAAACTGTTTTTT,CASSGGTGLTSNEKLFF
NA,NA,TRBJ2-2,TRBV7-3,TGTGCCAGCAGCTTAACGGGAGGCACCGGGGAGCTGTTTTTT,CASSLTGGTGELFF
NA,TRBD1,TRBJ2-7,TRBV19,TGTGCCAGTAGTACGCGGGACAGGGGAAGCGAGCAGTACTTC,CASSTRDRGSEQYF
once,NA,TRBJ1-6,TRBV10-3,TGTGCCATCAGTTTCGACGGACTAAATTCACCCCTCCACTTT,CAISFDGLNSPLHF
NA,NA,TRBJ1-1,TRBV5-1,TGCGCCAGCAGCCTAGAGGACAGCCTCACTGAAGCTTTCTTT,CASSLEDSLTEAFF
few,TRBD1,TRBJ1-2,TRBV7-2,TGTGCCAGTACAGGGGCGACCAACTATGGCTACACCTTC,CASTGATNYGYTF